The rows below give T cell receptor beta chains drawn from one sample of a study of CD8 T cells in Susac syndrome. TCRdb processed the immunoSEQ multiplex PCR reads anew with MiXCR; each CDR3 protein has one entry. The repertoire has about 140,000 distinct CDR3 sequences, 95% of them found once; the top ten carry 0.14%. The sequenced material came from CD4+ T cells from PBMCs. These receptors all stem from a human donor with Susac syndrome. Each CDR3 is given with its conserved first and last residue. The D gene is left open where the match is weak. Not all rows give a size; the values are once, few, many and, for expanded clones, a class.

>TRBV12-3/TRBV12-4|TRBJ2-7|-|-
TGTGCCAGCAGTTTTATGGGGATCTCCTACGAGCAGTACTTC
CASSFMGISYEQYF
>TRBV29-1|TRBJ2-1|-|-
TGCAGCGTTCGGGGGACCATAAATGAGCAGTTCTTC
CSVRGTINEQFF
>TRBV19|TRBJ2-7|-|-
TGTGCCAGTAGCAGTACCCGACAGTTCCGATCCTACGAGCAGTACTTC
CASSSTRQFRSYEQYF
>TRBV20-1|TRBJ2-6|-|-
TGCAGCGGCGGGCCTGGGGCCAACGTCCTGACTTTC
CSGGPGANVLTF
>TRBV13|TRBJ2-2|-|-
TGTGCCAGCAGCTTTGGGGGTGGGTCGACCACCGGGGAGCTGTTTTTT
CASSFGGGSTTGELFF
>TRBV6-2/TRBV6-3|TRBJ2-1|TRBD2|-
TGTGCCAGCAGTAGGCTAGCGGGATCTGAGCAGTTCTTC
CASSRLAGSEQFF
>TRBV7-4|TRBJ2-3|-|-
TGTGCCAGCTTCGAACGGACTAGCACAGATACGCAGTATTTT
CASFERTSTDTQYF
>TRBV20-1|TRBJ2-3|TRBD2|-
TGCAGTGCCCAGGGACTAGCGGCGAGGACAGATACGCAGTATTTT
CSAQGLAARTDTQYF
>TRBV9|TRBJ2-2|-|-
TGTGCCAGCAGCGTAGGTGCGGGGAGGACAAACACCGGGGAGCTGTTTTTT
CASSVGAGRTNTGELFF
>TRBV6-6|TRBJ2-7|TRBD1|once
TGTGCCAGCAGTCCCGGGACAGGGAGAATGGACGAGCAGTACTTC
CASSPGTGRMDEQYF
>TRBV5-1|TRBJ1-2|TRBD1|-
TGCGCCAGCAGCCCCGGGACAGAAGGCTATGGCTACACCTTC
CASSPGTEGYGYTF
>TRBV9|TRBJ2-2|-|-
TGTGCCAGCAGCGTAGCTAGCCAGGGGAGGACCGGGGAGCTGTTTTTT
CASSVASQGRTGELFF
>TRBV29-1|TRBJ2-7|TRBD2|-
TGCAGCGTTCGGACTAGCGGGGGGGCCCGGGAGCAGTACTTC
CSVRTSGGAREQYF